These 24 T cell receptor beta chains originate from one sample sequenced in a study of beta chain features in type 1 diabetes. All of the isolated RNA was reverse transcribed, so expressed TCRB transcripts were sequenced. Sequenced by immunoSEQ multiplex PCR; TCRdb stores in-frame clones only, minus some. The sample records roughly 350,000 clones, approximately 10% being singletons. Specimen: naive CD4+ T cells from blood. The receptors shown here come from a young woman in good health.

The J gene is TRBJ2-1, the V gene TRBV11-3; D possibly corresponds to TRBD1 (6 bases). Deletions cut 5 bases from V and 10 bases from J, with 9 bases between. CDR1 and CDR2 from the germline V gene are SGHNT and YENEEA. CDR3 length equals 11 residues. CDR3 in DNA: TGTGCCAGCAGCAAAGACAGGGAGCAGTTCTTC. Its protein is CASSKDREQFF.

The rearrangement links TRBV15 to TRBJ2-7, with TRBD1 matching over 8 bases. The CDR3 spans 14 residues. Looked up from germline, CDR1 is LNHNV and CDR2 is YYDKDF (reference sequence). J was trimmed by 3 bases and V by 2 bases; bases with no gene match: 3. The CDR3, as DNA: TGTGCCACCAGCAGAAGACAGGGGAGCTACGAGCAGTACTTC. Protein sequence: CATSRRQGSYEQYF.

This clone was seen only a few times. The rearrangement links TRBV5-1 to TRBJ2-1; 11 nucleotides line up with TRBD2. V was pared by 3 bases and J by 8 bases, with 4 bases of the junction left unmatched. CDR3 length equals 14 residues. Germline V lookup: CDR1 SGHRS, CDR2 YFSETQ. The CDR3 DNA is TGCGCCAGCAGCTCGCCGGGACTAGCGGATGAGCAGTTCTTC. Translating gives CASSSPGLADEQFF.

This clone was seen only a few times. One end of the junction varies from germline; a read error may be responsible. The gene calls are TRBV28 and TRBJ2-7; TRBD1 matches at 8 bases. Germline V gene data show CDR1 as MDHEN and CDR2 as SYDVKM. The CDR3 covers 11 residues. CDR3 protein: CASSYRDRLDF. The CDR3, as DNA: TGTGCCAGCAGCTACCGGGACAGGCTGGACTTC.

The CDR3 region is CASRGGYNEQFF. CDR3 bases: TGTGCCAGTAGGGGGGGCTACAATGAGCAGTTCTTC. V gene TRBV19 combines with J gene TRBJ2-1, with a weak D call TRBD2 (6 bases). V was shortened by 6 bases and J by 3 bases, with 6 bases between the two germline ends. CDR1 is LNHDA and CDR2 is SQIVND in the germline V gene (reference sequence). The CDR3 extends over 12 amino acids.

This rearrangement joins TRBV28 to TRBJ1-4, with D unclear. CDR1 is MDHEN, CDR2 SYDVKM, per germline. The CDR3 length is 11 residues. V was trimmed by 8 bases and J by 8 bases, leaving 9 bases between them. CDR3 in DNA: TGTGCCAGCCAAATGGCAGAAAAACTGTTTTTT. Translated, it gives CASQMAEKLFF. The whole variable domain, remainder taken from reference TRBV28 and TRBJ1-4, is DVKVTQSSRYLVKRTGEKVFLECVQDMDHENMFWYRQDPGLGLRLIYFSYDVKMKEKGDIPEGYSVSREKKERFSLILESASTNQTSMYLCASQMAEKLFFGSGTQLSVL.

Only a few counts were recorded for this clone. The rearrangement uses TRBV9 and TRBJ2-3; TRBD2 aligns across 7 bases. V trimming: 3 bases; J trimming: 0 bases; junction bases outside the gene matches: 4. Germline values: CDR1 SGDLS, CDR2 YYNGEE. The CDR3 is made up of 15 amino acids. CDR3 in DNA: TGTGCCAGCAGCGGGGACTACTCTAGCACAGATACGCAGTATTTT. Translating it yields CASSGDYSSTDTQYF. The full variable domain, its missing parts supplied by reference TRBV9 and TRBJ2-3, is DSGVTQTPKHLITATGQRVTLRCSPRSGDLSVYWYQQSLDQGLQFLIQYYNGEERAKGNILERFSAQQFPDLHSELNLSSLELGDSALYFCASSGDYSSTDTQYFGPGTRLTVL.

For this clone: Germline and junction disagree at one end, which may indicate a read error. The V call is TRBV7-9, the J call TRBJ2-1; 12 bases agree with TRBD2. The CDR3 loop spans 15 amino acids. Germline V gene sequence: CDR1 SEHNR, CDR2 FQNEAQ (reference sequence). The CDR3 region has the DNA TGTGCCAGCAGCCTAGCGGGAGGGACCTACAATGAGCAGTTCTTC. Encoded protein: CASSLAGGTYNEQFF.

J is TRBJ1-1 and V is TRBV7-9, with 8 bases lining up with TRBD1. The trim removed 5 bases at V and 1 base at J, leaving 9 bases unmatched. Germline V gene data show CDR1 as SEHNR and CDR2 as FQNEAQ (reference sequence). The length of the CDR3 is 16 residues. The CDR3 reads CASSTPGTGANTEAFF. CDR3 sequence (DNA): TGTGCCAGCAGCACCCCCGGGACAGGAGCGAACACTGAAGCTTTCTTT.

This clone showed up just a few times. CDR3 DNA sequence: TGTGCCAGCAGCCCGGGACAGGGAAACTACGAGCAGTACTTC. Protein: CASSPGQGNYEQYF. The rearrangement joins TRBV7-2 to TRBJ2-7; 9 bases line up with TRBD1. Germline CDR1 SGHTA, CDR2 FQGNSA. With 5 bases clipped from V and 3 bases from J, the junction kept 5 bases outside the gene matches. CDR3 length equals 14 residues.

This chain connects TRBV7-2 to TRBJ1-1; possibly TRBD1 for D (5 bases). Germline CDR1 is SGHTA and CDR2 is FQGNSA. V was trimmed by 1 base and J by 2 bases, leaving 8 bases between them. CDR3 length: 14 residues. The CDR3 protein is CASSLGGQNTEAFF. In DNA, the CDR3 is TGTGCCAGCAGCTTAGGCGGACAAAACACTGAAGCTTTCTTT.

This clone was counted between two and nine times. This chain's CDR3 is CASSLGTENNEQFF. The CDR3 coding sequence is TGTGCCAGCAGCTTGGGGACAGAGAACAATGAGCAGTTCTTC. The V call is TRBV5-4, the J call TRBJ2-1; perhaps TRBD1 as D (6 bases). Germline lookup yields CDR1 SGHNT and CDR2 YYREEE (reference sequence). V lost 0 bases and J 5 bases, leaving 9 bases between the germline ends. This CDR3 comprises 14 residues.

The chain couples TRBV28 to TRBJ2-7; perhaps TRBD2 as D (5 bases). This CDR3 region has 14 residues. CDR1 and CDR2 (germline): MDHEN, SYDVKM. The ends were cut back, 3 bases at V and 4 bases at J, with 13 bases in the middle. CDR3 nucleotide sequence: TGTGCCAGCAGTTTCGGTGTGGAGGCTTACGAGCAGTACTTC. Its protein is CASSFGVEAYEQYF.

This chain uses TRBV18 with TRBJ2-7; 13 nucleotides line up with TRBD2. Germline V gene sequence: CDR1 KGHSH, CDR2 LQKENI. Trimming removed 6 bases from V and 2 bases from J; junction bases left unmatched: 10. This CDR3 has 17 amino acids. The CDR3 loop reads CASSFPPGTSGTYEQYF. The CDR3 nucleotides read TGTGCCAGCTCCTTCCCCCCCGGGACTAGCGGGACCTACGAGCAGTACTTC.

In this sample, this clone turned up a few times. V and J are TRBV9 and TRBJ2-1; 7 bases are a match to TRBD1. The CDR3 totals 12 residues. The V and J ends lost 3 bases and 15 bases, in that order; junction bases with no gene match: 9. Germline assignment: CDR1 SGDLS and CDR2 YYNGEE. CDR3 nucleotide sequence: TGTGCCAGCAGCGGAATACAGGGGACAATGTTCTTC. It is translated as CASSGIQGTMFF. Full variable domain (missing parts from reference TRBV9 and TRBJ2-1): DSGVTQTPKHLITATGQRVTLRCSPRSGDLSVYWYQQSLDQGLQFLIQYYNGEERAKGNILERFSAQQFPDLHSELNLSSLELGDSALYFCASSGIQGTMFFGPGTRLTVL.

This clone was found a few times. The rearrangement links TRBV7-2 to TRBJ1-4; TRBD1 aligns across 7 bases. The CDR3 has 13 residues. Germline loops: CDR1 SGHTA, CDR2 FQGNSA. Trimming removed 1 base from V and 12 bases from J; junction bases left unmatched: 5. The CDR3: CASSLGDRAELFF. The DNA for the CDR3 is TGTGCCAGCAGCTTAGGAGACAGGGCGGAACTGTTTTTT. Supplemented by reference TRBV7-2 and TRBJ1-4, the full variable domain reads GAGVSQSPSNKVTEKGKDVELRCDPISGHTALYWYRQSLGQGLEFLIYFQGNSAPDKSGLPSDRFSAERTGGSVSTLTIQRTQQEDSAVYLCASSLGDRAELFFGSGTQLSVL.

The table lists this clone with a few counts. The chain combines TRBV28 with TRBJ2-1; TRBD1 matches 7 bases. This CDR3 comprises 15 residues. Germline trimming cut 6 bases from V and 6 bases from J; bases unmatched to any gene: 11. Germline CDR1 is MDHEN and CDR2 is SYDVKM. CDR3 in amino acids: CASRTGSARGNEQFF. CDR3 nucleotides: TGTGCCAGCAGGACAGGGTCGGCTAGGGGCAATGAGCAGTTCTTC.

The rearrangement uses TRBV18 and TRBJ2-5; 7 positions match TRBD2. Germline CDR1 and CDR2: KGHSH and LQKENI. J gave up 3 bases and V 2 bases, and 0 bases lay outside the gene matches. The CDR3 length is 13 residues. The CDR3 reads CASSPGGEETQYF. The CDR3 coding sequence is TGTGCCAGCTCACCAGGGGGGGAAGAGACCCAGTACTTC.

J is TRBJ1-2 and V is TRBV4-2; D is uncertain. The V end was cut by 0 bases, the J end by 2 bases, with 7 bases between. This CDR3 comprises 14 residues. Germline CDR1 is LGHNA and CDR2 is YNFKEQ. CDR3 loop: CASSQDDKNYGYTF. CDR3 coding DNA: TGTGCCAGCAGCCAAGACGACAAGAACTATGGCTACACCTTC.

The gene calls are TRBV5-1 and TRBJ2-7; perhaps TRBD1 as D (6 bases). The V gene's germline CDR1 is SGHRS and CDR2 YFSETQ. The CDR3 spans 13 residues. Trimming pared 9 bases from V and 2 bases from J, leaving 15 bases between. CDR3 sequence reads: CATTGTNPYEQYF. The CDR3 DNA sequence: TGCGCCACCACAGGGACGAATCCCTACGAGCAGTACTTC.

The chain uses TRBV6-5 and TRBJ1-2; 9 nucleotides match TRBD1. V gave up 6 bases and J gave up 5 bases; unmatched junction bases: 10. The CDR3 is 15 residues long. Germline V gene data show CDR1 as MNHEY and CDR2 as SVGAGI. CDR3 residues: CASRRAGQGRYGYTF. The DNA for the CDR3 is TGTGCCAGCAGGCGTGCGGGACAGGGACGGTATGGCTACACCTTC.

The chain joins TRBV6-6 to TRBJ1-5; 7 nucleotides line up with TRBD1. With 6 bases clipped from V and 1 base from J, the junction kept 6 bases outside the gene matches. This CDR3 is built from 15 residues. Germline assignment: CDR1 MNHNY and CDR2 SVGAGI (reference sequence). The DNA for the CDR3 is TGTGCCAGCAGCAACAGACAGGGCAGCAATCAGCCCCAGCATTTT. Translation: CASSNRQGSNQPQHF.

This clone was counted between two and nine times. The CDR3, as DNA: TGTGCCACCAGCAGAAAACGGGGGATCAACAATGAGCAGTTCTTC. As protein: CATSRKRGINNEQFF. The rearrangement links TRBV15 to TRBJ2-1; TRBD2 is a possible D gene (6 bases). The CDR3 sequence is 15 residues long. CDR1 is LNHNV, CDR2 YYDKDF, per germline (reference sequence). V lost 2 bases, J lost 5 bases, and 13 bases lay in between.

The CDR3 here is CATSRGQGTREREQFF. The CDR3 DNA is TGTGCCACCAGCAGAGGTCAAGGGACTAGGGAGCGGGAGCAGTTCTTC. The genes are TRBV15 and TRBJ2-1; TRBD2 matches 8 bases. Germline CDR1 LNHNV, CDR2 YYDKDF (reference sequence). After removal of 1 base from V and 10 bases from J, the junction contained 12 bases not matched to a gene. The CDR3 loop spans 16 amino acids.